Each of the 10 T cell receptor beta chains below was sequenced from the same sample in a study of CD4+ T cells in melanoma. The table came from immunoSEQ multiplex PCR; TCRdb's copy has only in-frame clones and leaves some out. Seen here are 90,000 to 130,000 clones, around 92% observed once, and the top ten hold 3% to 4%. Sequencing used peripheral blood. Receptor source: a human donor with melanoma.

This chain links TRBV4-1 with TRBJ1-1; the D gene is possibly TRBD1 (6 bases). Germline V gene sequence: CDR1 MGHRA, CDR2 YSYEKL. Trimming cost V 0 bases and J 6 bases, with 20 bases left between them. The CDR3 loop spans 17 amino acids. The CDR3 DNA reads TGCGCCAGCAGCCAAGATCATCCCAGGGGTTGGTTGTCTGAAGCTTTCTTT. Translating gives CASSQDHPRGWLSEAFF.

This clone was seen at least ten times. The V and J genes are TRBV18 and TRBJ1-5; a weak D match, TRBD1 (6 bases). The V gene's germline CDR1 is KGHSH and CDR2 LQKENI. This CDR3 comprises 14 residues. The ends were cut back, 5 bases at V and 9 bases at J, with 17 bases in the middle. The CDR3 nucleotides are TGTGCCAGCTCAACGACAGGAGGGGGGAGGCCCCAGCATTTT. This gives the protein CASSTTGGGRPQHF. Combining the CDR3 with reference TRBV18 and TRBJ1-5 gives the whole variable domain NAGVMQNPRHLVRRRGQEARLRCSPMKGHSHVYWYRQLPEEGLKFMVYLQKENIIDESGMPKERFSAEFPKEGPSILRIQQVVRGDSAAYFCASSTTGGGRPQHFGDGTRLSIL.

In its sample, this clone was seen once. The rearrangement uses TRBV7-3 and TRBJ1-1; TRBD1 matches at 7 bases. Germline CDR1 SGHTA, CDR2 FQGTGA. The ends lost 5 bases at V and 11 bases at J; junction bases unmatched: 11. The CDR3 contains 13 residues. The CDR3 is CASSPGQLIRAFF. Written as DNA, the CDR3 is TGTGCCAGCAGCCCGGGACAGTTAATCCGGGCTTTCTTT.

The chain employs TRBV5-1 and TRBJ1-2, with 10 bases aligning to TRBD1. Germline V gives CDR1 SGHRS, CDR2 YFSETQ. The CDR3 consists of 13 residues. With V trimmed by 3 bases and J by 5 bases, 1 base remained unmatched. The CDR3 sequence: CASSSDRGYGYTF. DNA for the CDR3: TGCGCCAGCAGCTCGGACAGGGGGTATGGCTACACCTTC.

The rearrangement joins TRBV4-1 to TRBJ1-6; D unresolved. The CDR3 has 16 amino acids. Between the trimmed V and J ends, which lost 4 bases and 7 bases, there was a span of 17 bases. CDR1 and CDR2 from the germline V gene are MGHRA and YSYEKL. The CDR3 region has the DNA TGCGCCAGCAGCCGAGGCCCGGCAGGTGAAAATTCACCCCTCCACTTT. Translating gives CASSRGPAGENSPLHF.

The V gene is TRBV28, the J gene TRBJ2-7; the D gene is possibly TRBD1 (6 bases). The germline V gene encodes CDR1 MDHEN and CDR2 SYDVKM. This CDR3 has 16 residues. The germline V and J ends were trimmed by 4 bases and 0 bases, with 16 bases remaining between them. CDR3 residues: CASSSRVGGISYEQYF. In DNA form, the CDR3 reads TGTGCCAGCAGTTCCCGAGTAGGGGGTATCTCCTACGAGCAGTACTTC.

V usage is TRBV5-5 and J usage is TRBJ2-6, with 8 bases that match TRBD1. The germline V gene has CDR1 SGHKS and CDR2 YYEKEE (reference sequence). The CDR3 loop spans 16 amino acids. After removal of 2 bases from V and 2 bases from J, the junction contained 3 bases not matched to a gene. The CDR3 DNA sequence: TGTGCCAGCAGCTTAGGACAGGGCCCTGGGGCCAACGTCCTGACTTTC. Its translation: CASSLGQGPGANVLTF.

This chain uses TRBV7-2 with TRBJ2-2, with 8 nucleotides matching TRBD1. The J segment lost 4 bases and the V segment lost 5 bases, leaving 9 bases of the junction unmatched. Per the germline V gene, CDR1 is SGHTA and CDR2 is FQGNSA. This CDR3 has 16 residues. CDR3 DNA: TGTGCCAGCAGCCCCCGGACAGGGTCGGCCACCGGGGAGCTGTTTTTT. Translating gives CASSPRTGSATGELFF.

Regarding this clone: Other DNA sequences of this sample code for an identical CDR3. The V gene is TRBV7-3, the J gene TRBJ2-2; no definite D call. Per the germline V gene, CDR1 is SGHTA and CDR2 is FQGTGA. Trimming took 0 bases from V and 1 from J, leaving 6 bases between them. The CDR3 is made up of 15 amino acids. Written as DNA, the CDR3 is TGTGCCAGCAGCTTAACGGCCGGGAACACCGGGGAGCTGTTTTTT. It codes for CASSLTAGNTGELFF.

The chain carries TRBV6-5 and TRBJ2-5, with D perhaps TRBD2 (6 bases). CDR1 and CDR2 (germline): MNHEY, SVGAGI. V was cut by 4 bases and J by 2 bases, with 11 bases left in between. This CDR3 region has 14 residues. The CDR3 bases are TGTGCCAGCAGTTCTCCGGGACTTCAAGAGACCCAGTACTTC. Translated: CASSSPGLQETQYF.